One T cell receptor (beta chain) is described in this entry. Its cognate antigen is unknown. This sample stems from a study of cytomegalovirus exposure and HLA in healthy donors. This table comes from immunoSEQ multiplex PCR, and its TCRdb copy is limited to in-frame clones, with some not included. The table has 90,000 to 110,000 clones, about nine tenths seen once; the top ten hold about 2%. Study-wide points: The study put under 200 TCR beta chains on its list as cytomegalovirus-associated. Cytomegalovirus status was reportedly diagnosed by the classifier with high specificity and sensitivity. While the bulk of TCR sequences proved rare, some public TCRs turned up in many donors. The tendency of first-cohort TCR clusters to co-occur in the 120 or so validation repertoires was the finding of a later analysis.

The V and J ends lost 4 bases and 2 bases, in that order; junction bases with no gene match: 8. Germline loops: CDR1 SGDLS, CDR2 YYNGEE. The CDR3 length is 15 residues. The V gene is TRBV9, the J gene TRBJ2-7, with 8 positions matching TRBD1. This sequence originates from a woman aged 18 to 35 in good health and CMV-seronegative. Sequencing was carried out using PBMCs. The CDR3 bases are TGTGCCAGCAGCCCCAGACGGGACAGGACCTACGAGCAGTACTTC. Its protein product is CASSPRRDRTYEQYF.